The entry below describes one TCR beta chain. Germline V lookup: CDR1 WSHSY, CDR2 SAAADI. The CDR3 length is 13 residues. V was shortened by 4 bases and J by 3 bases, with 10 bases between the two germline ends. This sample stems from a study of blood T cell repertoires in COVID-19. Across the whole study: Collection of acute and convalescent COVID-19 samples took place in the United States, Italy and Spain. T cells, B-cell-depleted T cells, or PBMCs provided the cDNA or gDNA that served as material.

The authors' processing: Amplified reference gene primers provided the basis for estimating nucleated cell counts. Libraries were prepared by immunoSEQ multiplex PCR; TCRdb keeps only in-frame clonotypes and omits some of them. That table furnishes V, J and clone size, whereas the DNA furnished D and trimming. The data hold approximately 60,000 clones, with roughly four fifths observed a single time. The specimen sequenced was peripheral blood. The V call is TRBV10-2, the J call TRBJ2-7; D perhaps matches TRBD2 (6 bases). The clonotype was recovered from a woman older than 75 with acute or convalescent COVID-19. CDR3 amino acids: CASSGGADYEQYF. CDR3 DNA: TGCGCCAGCAGTGGCGGGGCGGACTACGAGCAGTACTTC.